This record covers a single TCR beta chain. Its antigen is unidentified. The data were produced by immunoSEQ multiplex PCR, yet TCRdb's version contains in-frame clones alone and is incomplete. The sample contains roughly 680,000 clones, roughly nine tenths of which appear only once. The data were obtained in a study of Ad26.COV2.S vaccination and SARS-CoV-2 variants. At the level of the study: The donor belonged to the COV1001 Ad26.COV2.S trial arm. Administration of Ad26.COV2.S was intramuscular, either once or twice 56 days apart. Whole-study findings and limits: Vaccinated individuals (as opposed to placebo recipients) had higher spike-specific TCR breadth.

CDR1 and CDR2 from the germline V gene are LGHDT and YNNKEL (reference sequence). CDR3 length: 15 amino acids. The ends lost 6 bases at V and 4 bases at J; junction bases unmatched: 10. This sample's treatment: some 20 received Ad26.COV2.S at low or high dose, single or two shots; about 5 received placebo; per-sample allocation not given. The study sampled participants on day 63 after the first vaccine or placebo injection. The chain links TRBV3-1 (or the pseudogene TRBV3-2) to TRBJ2-7; 9 bases fit TRBD2. This specimen consisted of peripheral blood, obtained in a trial of Ad26.COV2.S vaccine versus placebo. The source of this sequence is a person between 18 and 65 years old who received the Ad26.COV2.S COVID-19 vaccine or a placebo. The CDR3 is CASSEMAGGPYEQYF. The CDR3 DNA is TGTGCCAGCAGTGAGATGGCGGGAGGGCCTTACGAGCAGTACTTC.